One sample yielded the 12 T cell receptor beta chains listed below, sequenced in a study of cytomegalovirus exposure and HLA in healthy donors. This PCR relied on a set of 60 Vbeta primers and 13 Jbeta primers. The data were produced by immunoSEQ multiplex PCR, yet TCRdb's version contains in-frame clones alone and is incomplete. The sample lists about 82,000 clones, 85% to 90% occurring once. Sequencing was performed on PBMCs. The receptors originated from a man younger than 35 in good health and CMV-seronegative.

The J gene is TRBJ2-2, the V gene TRBV19; 7 bases fit TRBD2. CDR1 LNHDA and CDR2 SQIVND come from the germline V gene (reference sequence). The CDR3 runs 13 residues. Trimming at V came to 6 bases and at J to 6 bases, leaving 4 bases not matched to a gene. In DNA, the CDR3 is TGTGCCAGTAGGCATACTAGCGCCGGGGAGCTGTTTTTT. Its translation is CASRHTSAGELFF.

V and J are TRBV7-2 and TRBJ1-1; 8 bases fit TRBD1. This CDR3 spans 14 amino acids. J was trimmed by 1 base and V by 5 bases; bases with no gene match: 3. Germline V CDR1 and CDR2: SGHTA, FQGNSA. The CDR3 is CASSQQGGNTEAFF. CDR3 nucleotides: TGTGCCAGCAGCCAACAGGGGGGGAACACTGAAGCTTTCTTT.

The gene calls are TRBV18 and TRBJ1-6, with 7 bases matching TRBD1. CDR1 and CDR2 (germline): KGHSH, LQKENI. The length of the CDR3 is 15 residues. With 2 bases clipped from V and 6 bases from J, the junction kept 4 bases outside the gene matches. CDR3 in amino acids: CASSPGQAGNSPLHF. CDR3 sequence (DNA): TGTGCCAGCTCACCAGGACAGGCCGGTAATTCACCCCTCCACTTT.

The chain joins TRBV28 to TRBJ2-1, with D possibly being TRBD2 (5 bases). Germline V lookup: CDR1 MDHEN, CDR2 SYDVKM. The CDR3 runs 15 residues. With 7 bases removed from V and 0 bases from J, the gap between germline ends came to 13 bases. The CDR3 reads CASKKDLISYNEQFF. DNA of the CDR3: TGTGCCAGCAAGAAGGACTTGATCTCCTACAATGAGCAGTTCTTC.

The chain has TRBV14 and TRBJ1-6, with D perhaps TRBD1 (6 bases). There are 15 residues in the CDR3. In germline, CDR1 is SGHDN, CDR2 FVKESK. The V end lost 3 bases, the J end lost 9 bases, and 15 bases lay between the germline ends. CDR3 in DNA: TGTGCCAGCAGCCAGAACACAGGGCTCGGTTCACCCCTCCACTTT. Translating gives CASSQNTGLGSPLHF. Together with reference TRBV14 and TRBJ1-6, the CDR3 gives the full variable domain: EAGVTQFPSHSVIEKGQTVTLRCDPISGHDNLYWYRRVMGKEIKFLLHFVKESKQDESGMPNNRFLAERTGGTYSTLKVQPAELEDSGVYFCASSQNTGLGSPLHFGNGTRLTVT.

A single count supports this clone. The chain carries TRBV7-2 and TRBJ2-1; 12 bases line up with TRBD2. After removal of 5 bases from V and 5 bases from J, the junction contained 4 bases not matched to a gene. CDR1 and CDR2 (germline): SGHTA, FQGNSA. This CDR3 region has 15 residues. The CDR3 is CASSTTSGSHNEQFF. The DNA of the CDR3 is TGTGCCAGCAGCACGACTAGCGGGAGTCACAATGAGCAGTTCTTC. The whole variable domain, remainder taken from reference TRBV7-2 and TRBJ2-1, is GAGVSQSPSNKVTEKGKDVELRCDPISGHTALYWYRQSLGQGLEFLIYFQGNSAPDKSGLPSDRFSAERTGGSVSTLTIQRTQQEDSAVYLCASSTTSGSHNEQFFGPGTRLTVL.

CDR3 region: CASSIVGLYNEQFF. The CDR3 nucleotides read TGTGCCAGTAGTATAGTCGGACTGTACAATGAGCAGTTCTTC. The chain couples TRBV19 to TRBJ2-1; D might be TRBD2 (5 bases). The CDR3 covers 14 residues. The germline gives CDR1 LNHDA, CDR2 SQIVND (reference sequence). V lost 1 base and J lost 4, with 8 bases in between. The whole variable domain, filled in from reference TRBV19 and TRBJ2-1, reads DGGITQSPKYLFRKEGQNVTLSCEQNLNHDAMYWYRQDPGQGLRLIYYSQIVNDFQKGDIAEGYSVSREKKESFPLTVTSAQKNPTAFYLCASSIVGLYNEQFFGPGTRLTVL.

This chain links TRBV7-9 with TRBJ2-3; TRBD2 aligns across 12 bases. Germline loops: CDR1 SEHNR, CDR2 FQNEAQ (reference sequence). Unmatched junction bases numbered 5, after V lost 7 bases and J lost 0 bases. This CDR3 region has 16 residues. The CDR3 here is CASTLAGGRSTDTQYF. The CDR3 coding sequence is TGTGCCAGCACGCTAGCGGGAGGGAGGAGCACAGATACGCAGTATTTT.

This chain connects TRBV10-3 to TRBJ2-1, with TRBD2 identical over 7 bases. CDR1 is ENHRY and CDR2 is SYGVKD in the germline V gene. This CDR3 comprises 14 residues. Unmatched junction bases numbered 8, after V lost 4 bases and J lost 8 bases. CDR3 loop: CAISGGGVGDEQFF. In DNA, the CDR3 is TGTGCCATCAGTGGTGGGGGGGTTGGGGATGAGCAGTTCTTC.

V is TRBV28 and J is TRBJ1-2; unclear D gene. V dropped 2 bases and J dropped 8 bases, with 9 bases sitting between them. CDR1 and CDR2 (germline): MDHEN, SYDVKM. CDR3 length equals 12 residues. In DNA form, the CDR3 reads TGTGCCAGCAGTTTAGCCGTAGCGGGCTACACCTTC. This codes for CASSLAVAGYTF.

V and J are TRBV18 and TRBJ2-3; weak D call: TRBD2 (5 bases). Trimming shortened V by 2 bases and J by 2 bases, and 11 bases separated the two germline ends. Germline CDR1 is KGHSH and CDR2 is LQKENI. The CDR3 totals 15 residues. CDR3 bases: TGTGCCAGCTCACCAAGTCCGGAGGTCACAGATACGCAGTATTTT. As protein: CASSPSPEVTDTQYF. Full variable domain (remainder filled in from reference TRBV18 and TRBJ2-3): NAGVMQNPRHLVRRRGQEARLRCSPMKGHSHVYWYRQLPEEGLKFMVYLQKENIIDESGMPKERFSAEFPKEGPSILRIQQVVRGDSAAYFCASSPSPEVTDTQYFGPGTRLTVL.

This clone was seen once. This chain uses TRBV5-5 with TRBJ1-3; D remains ambiguous. The CDR3 covers 18 residues. The germline CDR1 and CDR2 sequences are SGHKS and YYEKEE (reference sequence). V shed 4 bases and J shed 0 bases, with 20 bases lying between them. CDR3 sequence reads: CASSLAVSTTHSGNTIYF. As DNA, the CDR3 is TGTGCCAGCAGCCTGGCGGTCTCAACCACCCACTCTGGAAACACCATATATTTT.